Shown below are 20 T cell receptor beta chains from a single sample sequenced in a study of regulatory T cells in long-lasting Graves disease. Time point described: newly diagnosed GD, antithyroid drugs for less than 3 months. Preparation of the TCR library used RNA extracted from PBMCs. Investigators prepared the TCR beta libraries by applying iRepertoire HTBI primers and Arm-PCR of CDR3 regions. One entry per CDR3 protein results from TCRdb running MiXCR on the multiplex PCR reads. Of around 400,000 distinct CDR3 sequences listed, around 11% are singletons. This same sample was also taken into another study, of T cells in Graves' hyperthyroidism and ophthalmopathy.

The specimen was peripheral blood mononuclear cells (PBMCs), collected at new diagnosis, from a patient treated with antithyroid drugs. These receptors came from a woman in her late teens or twenties with Graves disease.

This clonotype occurred a few times. The chain couples TRBV4-2 to TRBJ1-1; D possibly corresponds to TRBD1 (6 bases). Germline CDR1 and CDR2: LGHNA and YNFKEQ. With 0 bases removed from V and 1 base from J, the gap between germline ends came to 18 bases. There are 18 residues in the CDR3. CDR3 nucleotide sequence: TGTGCCAGCAGCCAAGAAGTTGGGCGCGGACAGACGAACACTGAAGCTTTCTTT. The encoded protein is CASSQEVGRGQTNTEAFF.

Ten or more counts support this clonotype. This chain's CDR3 is CASSQDGRYQETQYF. For the CDR3, the DNA is TGTGCCAGCAGCCAAGACGGGCGATACCAAGAGACCCAGTACTTC. The rearrangement links TRBV3-1 to TRBJ2-5; no firm D call. Germline-derived CDR1 and CDR2 are LGHDT and YNNKEL (reference sequence). The length of the CDR3 is 15 residues. V was trimmed by 0 bases and J by 0 bases, leaving 8 bases between them.

This clonotype was observed many times. The rearrangement joins TRBV27 to TRBJ1-1; possible D gene TRBD1, 6 bases. Germline V gene lookup returns CDR1 MNHEY and CDR2 SMNVEV (reference sequence). V was trimmed by 5 bases and J by 4 bases, leaving 14 bases between them. The CDR3 has 14 amino acids. The CDR3 DNA reads TGTGCCAGCAGTCGCGAGGGGGGCCGCACTGAAGCTTTCTTT. It codes for CASSREGGRTEAFF.

This clonotype was detected many times. The chain couples TRBV28 to TRBJ1-3; D gene unclear. Deletions cut 7 bases from V and 4 bases from J, with 17 bases between. The CDR3 consists of 15 residues. Germline-derived CDR1 and CDR2 are MDHEN and SYDVKM. The CDR3 DNA follows: TGTGCCAGCACGGATTTTCGTTCAGCGGGAAACACCATATATTTT. Translated: CASTDFRSAGNTIYF.

This clonotype showed up just a few times. This rearrangement joins TRBV24-1 to TRBJ2-3, with D perhaps TRBD1 (5 bases). CDR1 is KGHDR, CDR2 SFDVKD, per germline. This CDR3 region has 18 residues. V was pared by 3 bases and J by 2 bases, with 20 bases between. CDR3 loop: CATSDVAPGVRDTDTQYF. The CDR3 region has the DNA TGTGCCACCAGTGATGTGGCCCCCGGTGTCAGGGACACAGATACGCAGTATTTT.

The sample holds a few counts of this clonotype. This chain links TRBV7-2 with TRBJ1-2; D may be TRBD1 (6 bases). V lost 4 bases to trimming and J lost 8 bases, with 17 bases between them. The germline gives CDR1 SGHTA, CDR2 FQGNSA. The CDR3 totals 14 residues. CDR3 residues: CASSWSGGPEGYTF. The CDR3 DNA sequence: TGTGCCAGCAGCTGGTCGGGGGGGCCTGAGGGCTACACCTTC.

This clonotype was picked up a small number of times. The chain recombines TRBV12-3 or TRBV12-4 with TRBJ1-5, with D tentatively TRBD1 (6 bases). The length of the CDR3 is 17 residues. V was clipped by 1 base and J by 5 bases, with 18 bases between them. The CDR3 nucleotides are TGTGCCAGCAGTTTAGGGATTGCGGCAGGGGCCGATCAGCCCCAGCATTTT. Translating it yields CASSLGIAAGADQPQHF.

This clonotype came up many times. The gene calls are TRBV11-1 and TRBJ2-1; D remains ambiguous. Germline V lookup: CDR1 SGHAT, CDR2 FQDESV (reference sequence). V was shortened by 3 bases and J by 3 bases, with 12 bases between the two germline ends. The CDR3 has 15 amino acids. CDR3 sequence: CASSFPAQLYNEQFF. CDR3 sequence (DNA): TGTGCCAGCAGCTTCCCAGCGCAGCTCTACAATGAGCAGTTCTTC. The full variable domain, rest sourced from reference TRBV11-1 and TRBJ2-1, is EAEVAQSPRYKITEKSQAVAFWCDPISGHATLYWYRQILGQGPELLVQFQDESVVDDSQLPKDRFSAERLKGVDSTLKIQPAELGDSAMYLCASSFPAQLYNEQFFGPGTRLTVL.

This clonotype was counted at least ten times. The V call is TRBV7-9, the J call TRBJ1-1; D call uncertain. The germline gives CDR1 SEHNR, CDR2 FQNEAQ (reference sequence). Trimming shortened V by 7 bases and J by 1 base, and 7 bases separated the two germline ends. The CDR3 has 12 amino acids. CDR3 bases: TGTGCCAGCAACAGAGCGAACACTGAAGCTTTCTTT. Its translation is CASNRANTEAFF.

The table lists this clonotype with a few counts. An end of the junction does not agree with germline; a read error may underlie this. V is TRBV6-2 or TRBV6-3 and J is TRBJ2-2; no clear D gene. Germline V CDR1 and CDR2: MNHEY, SVGEGT. CDR3 size: 13 residues. The CDR3 DNA sequence: TGTGCCGGCAGTTCTAGATGGGGCGGGGAGCTGTTTTTT. The encoded protein is CAGSSRWGGELFF.

This clonotype has at least ten counts. The chain links TRBV29-1 to TRBJ2-3; 7 bases are shared with TRBD2. The CDR3 has 14 residues. CDR1 and CDR2 (germline): SQVTM, ANQGSEA. V was clipped by 4 bases and J by 3 bases; unmatched bases: 7. The CDR3 nucleotides read TGCAGCGTTGGCACGGGACTAAGAACAGATACGCAGTATTTT. It yields the protein CSVGTGLRTDTQYF.

This clonotype was observed at least ten times. The rearrangement links TRBV5-1 to TRBJ1-1; D possibly corresponds to TRBD1 (6 bases). Germline-derived CDR1 and CDR2 are SGHRS and YFSETQ. V lost 4 bases, J lost 5 bases, and 21 bases lay in between. The length of the CDR3 is 16 residues. CDR3 nucleotides: TGCGCCAGCAGCCCCCAGGGACACGGCTCGGGGACTGAAGCTTTCTTT. It encodes CASSPQGHGSGTEAFF.

This clonotype came up many times. J is TRBJ1-1 and V is TRBV12-3 or TRBV12-4; D not resolved. V was shortened by 7 bases and J by 1 base, with 10 bases between the two germline ends. The CDR3 is 13 residues long. The CDR3 region is CASTLRKNTEAFF. DNA for the CDR3: TGTGCCAGCACTTTGCGGAAGAACACTGAAGCTTTCTTT.

The CDR3 nucleotides are TGTGCCAGCTCGCGGACAGCGAGTCGGTTGGACACTGAAGCTTTCTTT. It is translated as CASSRTASRLDTEAFF. The rearrangement uses TRBV7-8 and TRBJ1-1, with a weak D call TRBD1 (6 bases). The CDR3 is 16 amino acids. Trimming shortened V by 8 bases and J by 3 bases, and 22 bases separated the two germline ends. Germline V gene lookup returns CDR1 SGHVS and CDR2 FQNEAQ.

About this clonotype: This may arise from a read error, as a much more abundant clone is one base away. The genes are TRBV6-1 and TRBJ2-7; D uncertain. This CDR3 has 13 residues. V lost 6 bases and J lost 3, with 12 bases in between. In germline, CDR1 is MNHNS, CDR2 SASEGT. This chain's CDR3 is CASSNFRGYEQYF. In DNA, the CDR3 is TGTGCCAGCAGCAATTTCAGAGGCTACGAGCAGTACTTC.

This clonotype has more than one count but fewer than ten. The genes are TRBV12-3 or TRBV12-4 and TRBJ1-1, with D possibly being TRBD1 (5 bases). Trimming removed 3 bases from V and 1 base from J, with 12 bases in between. CDR3 length: 15 amino acids. The CDR3 sequence: CASSFVWGKNTEAFF. DNA of the CDR3: TGTGCCAGCAGTTTTGTGTGGGGCAAGAACACTGAAGCTTTCTTT.

Many counts were recorded for this clonotype. V and J are TRBV12-3 or TRBV12-4 and TRBJ1-1; no clear D gene. V gave up 2 bases and J gave up 4 bases, with 20 bases separating them. CDR3 size: 17 residues. The CDR3 spells CASSLISILRARTEAFF. In DNA form, the CDR3 reads TGTGCCAGCAGTTTAATTTCGATTTTGCGGGCTCGCACTGAAGCTTTCTTT.

At least ten counts were recorded for this clonotype. Relative to the germline gene, one junction end is altered; a read error may explain this. The rearrangement links TRBV7-7 to TRBJ2-5; 7 bases fit TRBD1. From germline, CDR1 is SSHAT and CDR2 FNYEAQ (reference sequence). The CDR3 totals 15 residues. CDR3 sequence: CASSSKDSRGETQYF. For the CDR3, the DNA is TGTGCTAGCAGCTCCAAGGACTCCAGGGGGGAGACCCAGTACTTC.

There are many counts of this clonotype. The rearrangement links TRBV30 to TRBJ1-6, with 7 positions matching TRBD1. Germline values: CDR1 GTSNPN, CDR2 SVGIG (reference sequence). The trim removed 0 bases at V and 8 bases at J, leaving 7 bases unmatched. The CDR3 extends over 15 amino acids. The DNA for the CDR3 is TGTGCCTGGAGTGTAGGGACAGTGGGCGATTCACCCCTCCACTTT. It is translated as CAWSVGTVGDSPLHF.

This clonotype came up many times. The CDR3 DNA follows: TGTGCCAGCAGCTCTCTAGGTAGCGGGGGTTCCTACGAGCAGTACGTC. Its translation: CASSSLGSGGSYEQYV. The rearrangement uses TRBV5-6 and TRBJ2-7; 9 nucleotides align to TRBD2. Germline lookup yields CDR1 SGHDT and CDR2 YYEEEE. CDR3 size: 16 residues. Unmatched junction bases numbered 8, after V lost 3 bases and J lost 1 base.